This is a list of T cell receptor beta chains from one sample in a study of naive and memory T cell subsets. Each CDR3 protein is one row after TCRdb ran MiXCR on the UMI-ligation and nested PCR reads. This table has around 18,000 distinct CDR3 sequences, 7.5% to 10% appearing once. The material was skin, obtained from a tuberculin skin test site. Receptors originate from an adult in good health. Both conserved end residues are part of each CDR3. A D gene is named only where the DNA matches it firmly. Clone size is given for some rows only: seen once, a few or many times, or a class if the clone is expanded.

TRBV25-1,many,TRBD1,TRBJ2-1,CASSEYAGQGTNEQFF,TGTGCCAGCAGTGAATATGCGGGACAGGGAACTAATGAGCAGTTCTTC
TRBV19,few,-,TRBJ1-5,CASSIRGQSNQPQHF,TGTGCCAGTAGTATCCGGGGGCAGAGCAATCAGCCCCAGCATTTT
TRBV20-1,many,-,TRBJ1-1,CSAMRQGAEAFF,TGCAGTGCTATGAGGCAGGGCGCTGAAGCTTTCTTT
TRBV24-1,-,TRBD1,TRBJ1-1,CATSDARDRGHTEAFF,TGTGCCACCAGTGACGCCCGGGACAGGGGGCACACTGAAGCTTTCTTT
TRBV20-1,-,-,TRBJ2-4,CSAMGEILAKNIQYF,TGCAGTGCGATGGGGGAGATCCTAGCCAAAAACATTCAGTACTTC
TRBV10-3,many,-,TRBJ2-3,CAISETSILAIF,TGTGCCATCAGTGAGACCTCGATCCTAGCGATCTTT
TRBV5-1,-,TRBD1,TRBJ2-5,CASSPGQGPPTQETQYF,TGCGCCAGCAGCCCAGGACAGGGCCCCCCCACACAAGAGACCCAGTACTTC
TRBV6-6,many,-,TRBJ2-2,CVAGADTGELFF,TGTGTGGCGGGGGCGGACACCGGGGAGCTGTTTTTT
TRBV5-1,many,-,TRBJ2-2,CASSLGQTGELFF,TGCGCCAGCAGCTTGGGACAGACCGGGGAGCTGTTTTTT
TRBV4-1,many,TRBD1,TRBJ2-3,CASSPEGGFSADTQYF,TGCGCCAGCAGCCCGGAAGGGGGCTTCAGTGCAGATACGCAGTATTTT
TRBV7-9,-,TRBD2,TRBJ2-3,CASSPGSGRIDTQYF,TGTGCCAGCAGCCCGGGGAGCGGGAGGATAGATACGCAGTATTTT
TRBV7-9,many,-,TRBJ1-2,CASSADLAVGGYTF,TGTGCCAGCAGCGCGGACCTCGCGGTGGGTGGCTACACCTTC
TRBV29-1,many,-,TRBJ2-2,CSVSDRSNTGELFF,TGCAGCGTATCAGACAGGTCGAACACCGGGGAGCTGTTTTTT
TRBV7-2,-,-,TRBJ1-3,CASSPQPVNGGPLVSGNTIYF,TGTGCCAGCAGCCCGCAACCCGTGAATGGGGGGCCCTTAGTCTCTGGAAACACCATATATTTT
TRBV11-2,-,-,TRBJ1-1,CASSLNAGVTEAFF,TGTGCCAGCAGCTTAAATGCAGGGGTGACTGAAGCTTTCTTT
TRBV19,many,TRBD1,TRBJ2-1,CASGWTGIGNEQFF,TGTGCCAGCGGATGGACAGGGATTGGCAATGAGCAGTTCTTC
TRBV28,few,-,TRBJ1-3,CASNQAPGSENTIYF,TGTGCCAGCAACCAGGCTCCAGGCTCTGAAAACACCATATATTTT
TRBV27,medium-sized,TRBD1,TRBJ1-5,CASSLVGQMGNQPQHF,TGTGCCAGCAGTTTAGTGGGACAGATGGGCAATCAGCCCCAGCATTTT
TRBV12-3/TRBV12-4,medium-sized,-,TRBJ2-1,CASSLSGHINNEQFF,TGTGCCAGCAGTTTATCCGGACACATCAACAATGAGCAGTTCTTC
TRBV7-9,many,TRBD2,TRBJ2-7,CASSLVGLAVSYEQYF,TGTGCCAGCAGCTTAGTGGGACTAGCGGTCTCCTACGAGCAGTACTTC
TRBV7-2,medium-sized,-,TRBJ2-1,CASSPPGLAGYNEQFF,TGTGCCAGCAGCCCTCCAGGGCTAGCAGGCTACAATGAGCAGTTCTTC
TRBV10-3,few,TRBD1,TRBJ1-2,CAISGTGTGHYDGYTF,TGTGCCATCAGTGGAACCGGGACAGGACACTATGATGGCTACACCTTC
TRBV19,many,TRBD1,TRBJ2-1,CASSRDRATNNEQFF,TGTGCCAGTAGTAGGGACAGGGCAACAAACAATGAGCAGTTCTTC
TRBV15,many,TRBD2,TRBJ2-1,CATHKGLAGTFNEQFF,TGTGCCACCCATAAAGGACTAGCGGGGACCTTCAATGAGCAGTTCTTC
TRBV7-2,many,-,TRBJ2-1,CASSLVPASGGRGEQSF,TGTGCCAGCAGCTTAGTGCCGGCTAGTGGAGGGAGAGGTGAGCAGTCCTTC
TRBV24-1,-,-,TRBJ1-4,CATSDLTQGRPTNEKLFF,TGTGCCACCAGTGATTTGACCCAGGGGAGGCCAACTAATGAAAAACTGTTTTTT
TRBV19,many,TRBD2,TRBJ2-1,CASSIFASSGAYNEQFF,TGTGCCAGTAGTATTTTTGCGTCTAGCGGGGCCTACAATGAGCAGTTCTTC
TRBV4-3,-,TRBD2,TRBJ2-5,CASSPTSGYQETQYF,TGCGCCAGCAGTCCAACTAGCGGGTACCAAGAGACCCAGTACTTC
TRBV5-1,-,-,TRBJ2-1,CASKGGESYNEQFF,TGCGCCAGCAAAGGGGGGGAGTCCTACAATGAGCAGTTCTTC
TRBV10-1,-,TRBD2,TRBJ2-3,CASSASRLSGGFADTQYF,TGCGCCAGCAGTGCTTCCAGACTTAGCGGGGGGTTCGCAGATACGCAGTATTTT
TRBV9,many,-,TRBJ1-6,CASSGDLTPLHF,TGTGCCAGCAGCGGAGACCTTACACCCCTCCACTTT
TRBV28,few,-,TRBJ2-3,CASNYFRGGGTDTQYF,TGTGCCAGCAACTACTTCAGGGGGGGGGGCACAGATACGCAGTATTTT
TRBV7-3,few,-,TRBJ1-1,CASSFGSDTEAFF,TGTGCCAGCAGCTTCGGGAGTGACACTGAAGCTTTCTTT
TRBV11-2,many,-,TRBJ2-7,CASSLAGSPSEQYF,TGTGCCAGCAGCTTAGCAGGGAGCCCCTCCGAGCAGTACTTC
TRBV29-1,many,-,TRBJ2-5,CSVEENQETQYF,TGCAGCGTTGAAGAGAACCAAGAGACCCAGTACTTC
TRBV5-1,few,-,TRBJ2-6,CASSFTGSSGANVLTF,TGTGCCAGCAGTTTTACAGGGAGCTCTGGGGCCAACGTCCTGACTTTC
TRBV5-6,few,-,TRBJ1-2,CASSLVDGYGYTF,TGTGCCAGCAGCTTGGTTGATGGGTATGGCTACACCTTC
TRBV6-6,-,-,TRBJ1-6,CASRTRDSPLHF,TGTGCCAGCAGAACCAGGGATTCACCCCTCCACTTT
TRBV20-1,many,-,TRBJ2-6,CSAFTGSGANVLTF,TGCAGTGCTTTTACAGGGTCTGGGGCCAACGTCCTGACTTTC
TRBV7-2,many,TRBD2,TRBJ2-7,CASSRGLVGYEQYF,TGTGCCAGCAGCAGGGGACTAGTAGGATACGAGCAGTACTTC
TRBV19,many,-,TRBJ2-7,CASGAGKGAYEQYF,TGTGCCAGTGGGGCTGGGAAAGGCGCGTACGAGCAGTACTTC
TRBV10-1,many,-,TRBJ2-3,CASSGRRGTQYF,TGCGCCAGCAGTGGCCGACGAGGGACGCAGTATTTT
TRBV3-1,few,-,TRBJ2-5,CASSQGFSSQETQYF,TGTGCCAGCAGCCAAGGGTTTTCCAGCCAAGAGACCCAGTACTTC
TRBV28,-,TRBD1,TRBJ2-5,CASSFIGTGAQETQYF,TGTGCCAGCAGTTTTATAGGGACAGGGGCCCAAGAGACCCAGTACTTC
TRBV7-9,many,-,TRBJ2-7,CASSPLAEQYF,TGTGCCAGCAGCCCTTTAGCTGAGCAGTACTTC
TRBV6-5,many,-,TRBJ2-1,CASSYLGNEQFF,TGTGCCAGCAGTTACTTAGGGAATGAGCAGTTCTTC
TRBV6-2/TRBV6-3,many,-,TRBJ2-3,CASSWSGHTQYF,TGTGCCAGCAGTTGGTCAGGGCATACGCAGTATTTT
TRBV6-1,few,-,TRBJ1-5,CASSVTLQIRSNQPQHF,TGTGCCAGCAGCGTGACGCTACAGATAAGGAGCAATCAGCCCCAGCATTTT
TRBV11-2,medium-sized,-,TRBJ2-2,CASSPSAATGELFF,TGTGCCAGCTCCCCTTCGGCAGCTACCGGGGAGCTGTTTTTT
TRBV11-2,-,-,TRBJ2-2,CASNVAILSGELFF,TGTGCCAGCAACGTCGCGATTTTGAGTGGGGAGCTGTTTTTT
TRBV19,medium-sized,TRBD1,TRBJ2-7,CASSPQGFSYEQYF,TGTGCCAGTAGTCCACAGGGGTTCTCCTACGAGCAGTACTTC
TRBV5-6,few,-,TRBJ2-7,CASSFPEKVSSYEQYF,TGTGCCAGCAGCTTTCCTGAGAAAGTCAGCTCCTACGAGCAGTACTTC
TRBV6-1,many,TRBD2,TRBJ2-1,CASSMREGPNEQFF,TGTGCCAGCAGTATGCGGGAGGGCCCGAATGAGCAGTTCTTC
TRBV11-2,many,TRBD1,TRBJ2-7,CASSPDLTGGSYEQYF,TGTGCCAGCAGCCCGGATCTCACAGGGGGCTCCTACGAGCAGTACTTC